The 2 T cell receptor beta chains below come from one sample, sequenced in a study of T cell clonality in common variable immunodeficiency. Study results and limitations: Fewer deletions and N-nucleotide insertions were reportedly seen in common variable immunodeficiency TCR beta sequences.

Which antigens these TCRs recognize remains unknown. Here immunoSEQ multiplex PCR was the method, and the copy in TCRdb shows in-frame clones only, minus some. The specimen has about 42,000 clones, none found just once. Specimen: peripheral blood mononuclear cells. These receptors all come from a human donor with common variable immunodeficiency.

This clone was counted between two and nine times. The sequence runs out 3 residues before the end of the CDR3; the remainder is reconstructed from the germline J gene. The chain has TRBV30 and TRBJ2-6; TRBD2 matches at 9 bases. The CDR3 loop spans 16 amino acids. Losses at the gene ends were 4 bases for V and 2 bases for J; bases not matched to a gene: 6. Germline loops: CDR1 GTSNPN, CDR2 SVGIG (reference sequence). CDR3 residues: CAWIRRGGPGANVLTF. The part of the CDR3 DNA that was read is TGTGCCTGGATTCGGCGGGGGGGCCCTGGGGCCAACGTC. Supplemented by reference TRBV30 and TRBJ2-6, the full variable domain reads SQTIHQWPATLVQPVGSPLSLECTVEGTSNPNLYWYRQAAGRGLQLLFYSVGIGQISSEVPQNLSASRPQDRQFILSSKKLLLSDSGFYLCAWIRRGGPGANVLTFGAGSRLTVL.

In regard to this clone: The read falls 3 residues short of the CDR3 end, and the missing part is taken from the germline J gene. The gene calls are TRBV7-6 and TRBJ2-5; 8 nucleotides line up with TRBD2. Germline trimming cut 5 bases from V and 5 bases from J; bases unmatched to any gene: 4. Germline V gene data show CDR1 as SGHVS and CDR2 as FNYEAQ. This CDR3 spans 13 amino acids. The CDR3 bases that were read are TGTGCCAGCAGCCCCGGGAGGGGTGAGACC. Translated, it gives CASSPGRGET. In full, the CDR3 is CASSPGRGETQYF.